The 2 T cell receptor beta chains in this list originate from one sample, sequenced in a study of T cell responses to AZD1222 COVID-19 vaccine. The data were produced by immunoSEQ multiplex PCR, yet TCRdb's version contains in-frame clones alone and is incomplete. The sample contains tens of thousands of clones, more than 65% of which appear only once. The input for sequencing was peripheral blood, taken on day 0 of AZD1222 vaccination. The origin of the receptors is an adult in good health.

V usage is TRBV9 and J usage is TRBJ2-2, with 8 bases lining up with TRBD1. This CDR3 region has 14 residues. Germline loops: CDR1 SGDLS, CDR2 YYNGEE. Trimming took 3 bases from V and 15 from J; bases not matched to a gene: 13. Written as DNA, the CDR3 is TGTGCCAGCAGCGAGACCTGGACAGGGTGGGGAATGTTTTTT. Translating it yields CASSETWTGWGMFF.

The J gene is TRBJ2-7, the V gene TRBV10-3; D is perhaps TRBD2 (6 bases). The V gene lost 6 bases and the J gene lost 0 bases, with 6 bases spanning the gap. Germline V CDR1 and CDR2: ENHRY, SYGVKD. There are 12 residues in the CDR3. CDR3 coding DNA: TGTGCCATCAGCGGGGGCTCCTACGAGCAGTACTTC. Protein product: CAISGGSYEQYF.